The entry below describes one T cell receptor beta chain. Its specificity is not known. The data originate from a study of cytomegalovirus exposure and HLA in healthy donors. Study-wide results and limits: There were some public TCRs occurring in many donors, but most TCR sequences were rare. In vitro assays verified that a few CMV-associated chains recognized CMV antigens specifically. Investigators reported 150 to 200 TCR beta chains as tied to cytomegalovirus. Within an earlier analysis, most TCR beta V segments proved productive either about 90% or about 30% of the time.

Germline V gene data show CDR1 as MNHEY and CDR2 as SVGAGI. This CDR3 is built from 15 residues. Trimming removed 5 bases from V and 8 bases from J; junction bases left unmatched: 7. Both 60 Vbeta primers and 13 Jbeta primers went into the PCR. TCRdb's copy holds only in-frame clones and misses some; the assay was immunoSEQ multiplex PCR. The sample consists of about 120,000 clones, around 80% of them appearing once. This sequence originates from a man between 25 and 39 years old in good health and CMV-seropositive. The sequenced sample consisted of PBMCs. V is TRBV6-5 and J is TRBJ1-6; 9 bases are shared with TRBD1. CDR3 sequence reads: CASSVQGAGDSPLHF. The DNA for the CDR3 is TGTGCCAGCAGTGTACAGGGGGCTGGCGATTCACCCCTCCACTTT.